This TCR beta chain appears in the sequencing data of a study of OX40 agonist ivuxolimab in advanced cancers. Study observations and caveats: Doses of 0.1 to 3.0 mg/kg were accompanied by clonal expansion of CD4+ and CD8+ blood T cells by week 6.

Data came from immunoSEQ multiplex PCR; TCRdb stores just in-frame clones and leaves some out. The data contain over 80,000 clones, more than 70% of them seen just once; the ten biggest clones take up 3.5% to 5.5%. Remarks on this clone: The antigen is unknown.

The CDR3 totals 14 residues. Trimming removed 3 bases from V and 10 bases from J; junction bases left unmatched: 9. Germline CDR1 is SGHRS and CDR2 is YFSETQ. The TCR was taken from an adult with an advanced solid tumor such as melanoma, head and neck, liver or kidney cancer. Sample: CD4+ or CD8+ T cells sorted from blood, taken in a trial of the OX40 agonist ivuxolimab. V usage is TRBV5-1 and J usage is TRBJ1-4; 7 positions match TRBD1. CDR3 region: CASSSTTGNSKLFF. CDR3 DNA: TGCGCCAGCAGCTCCACGACAGGGAATTCAAAACTGTTTTTT.